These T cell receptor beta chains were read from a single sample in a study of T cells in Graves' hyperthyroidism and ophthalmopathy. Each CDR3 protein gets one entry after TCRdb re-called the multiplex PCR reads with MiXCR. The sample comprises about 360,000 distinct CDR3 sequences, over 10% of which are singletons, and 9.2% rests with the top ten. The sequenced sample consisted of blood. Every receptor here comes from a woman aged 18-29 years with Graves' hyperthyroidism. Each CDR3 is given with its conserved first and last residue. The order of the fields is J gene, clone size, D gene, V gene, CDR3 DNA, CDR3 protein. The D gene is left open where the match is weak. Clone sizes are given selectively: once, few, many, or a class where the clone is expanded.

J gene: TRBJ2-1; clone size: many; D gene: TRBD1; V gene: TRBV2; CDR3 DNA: TGTGCCAGCAGTAGAGCAGGGGGCCTCAATGAGCAGTTCTTC; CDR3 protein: CASSRAGGLNEQFF
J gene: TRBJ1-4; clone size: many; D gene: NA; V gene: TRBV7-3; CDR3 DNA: TGTGCCAGTGTTACGCCGAATGAAAAACTGTTTTTT; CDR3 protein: CASVTPNEKLFF
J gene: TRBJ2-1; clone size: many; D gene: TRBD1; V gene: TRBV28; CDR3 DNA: TGTGCCAGCAGTTTTGTTCACAGGGGCCAAGGGCAGTTCTTC; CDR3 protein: CASSFVHRGQGQFF
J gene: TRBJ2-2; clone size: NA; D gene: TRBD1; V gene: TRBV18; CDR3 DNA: TGTGCCAGCTCACCAGGGACAGGGTTCACCGGGGAGCTGTTTTTT; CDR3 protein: CASSPGTGFTGELFF
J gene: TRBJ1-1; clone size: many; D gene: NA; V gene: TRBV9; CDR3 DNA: TGTGCCAGCAGCGTAGACGGAAACTTCTACACTGAAGCTTTCTTT; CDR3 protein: CASSVDGNFYTEAFF
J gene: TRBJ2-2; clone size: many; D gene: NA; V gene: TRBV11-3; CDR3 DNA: TGTGCCAGCTCCTCTGGGACCGCCGTTCGCACCGGGGAGCTGTTTTTT; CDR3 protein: CASSSGTAVRTGELFF
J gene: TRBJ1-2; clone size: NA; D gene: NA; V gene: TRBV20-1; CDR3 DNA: TGCAGTGCTAGAGATCCCAACTATGGCTACACCTTC; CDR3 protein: CSARDPNYGYTF
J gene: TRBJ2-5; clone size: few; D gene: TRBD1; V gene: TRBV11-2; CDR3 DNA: TGTGCCAGCAGCTTAGGACGGACAGGGGGGATAGTACGAGAGACCCAGTACTTC; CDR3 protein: CASSLGRTGGIVRETQYF
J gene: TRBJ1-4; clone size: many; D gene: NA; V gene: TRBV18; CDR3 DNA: TGTGCCAGCTCACCCATCGACAGAACAGATGAAAAACTGTTTTTT; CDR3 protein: CASSPIDRTDEKLFF
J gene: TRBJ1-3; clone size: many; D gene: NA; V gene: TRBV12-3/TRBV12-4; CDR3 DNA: TGTGCCAGTAGTTTAAGAGGAGGACAACCTGGAAACACCATATATTTT; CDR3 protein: CASSLRGGQPGNTIYF
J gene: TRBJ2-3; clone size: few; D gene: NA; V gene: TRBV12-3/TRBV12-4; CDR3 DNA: TGTGCCAGCAGTACAGGGTCTTGGACAGATACGCAGTATTTT; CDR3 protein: CASSTGSWTDTQYF
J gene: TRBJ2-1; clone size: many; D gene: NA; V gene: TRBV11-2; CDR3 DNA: TGTGCCAGCAGCTTTTTTGCGGGGACAAATCCCTACAATGAGCAGTTCTTC; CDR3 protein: CASSFFAGTNPYNEQFF
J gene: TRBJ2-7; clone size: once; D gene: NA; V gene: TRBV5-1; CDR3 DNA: TGCGCCAGCACGTATAAAGAAGGGACCGAGCAGTACTTC; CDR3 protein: CASTYKEGTEQYF
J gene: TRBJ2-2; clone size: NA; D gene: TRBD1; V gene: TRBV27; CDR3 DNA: TGTGCCAGCAGTTTTAAGGGGGCAACCGGGGAGCTGTTTTTT; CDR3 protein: CASSFKGATGELFF